This T cell receptor beta chain stems from a study of T cells in Graves' hyperthyroidism and ophthalmopathy. The investigators amplified TCR beta CDR3 regions from RNA transcripts. Carried out on the TCR CDR3, a first-round RT-PCR used the HTBI primer set. From the multiplex PCR reads, TCRdb called clonotypes with MiXCR, one entry per CDR3 protein. The profile shows under 350,000 distinct CDR3 sequences, about 18% of them singletons. Exclusion of patients followed from uncontrolled infection, other autoimmune disease, pregnancy or lactation. A few counts support this clonotype. Deletions cut 3 bases from V and 1 base from J, with 13 bases between. Germline loops: CDR1 LGHNA, CDR2 YNFKEQ. CDR3 length: 16 amino acids.

This clonotype was sampled from an older woman with Graves' ophthalmopathy. The source material was blood. The chain links TRBV4-2 to TRBJ2-1; unclear D gene. CDR3 protein: CASSQDPPRSYNEQFF. Here the CDR3 DNA reads TGTGCCAGCAGCCAGGATCCACCCAGGTCCTACAATGAGCAGTTCTTC.